This T cell receptor (beta chain) was sequenced during a study of shared clonotypes between healthy human individuals. About the research overall: Aged 18 to 49, the donors were a couple of women and a few men. Three plates were used per donor for CD4 naive, three for CD4 memory, two for CD8 naive and one for CD8 memory.

Positive CCR7 selection of CD45RO-negative cells yielded the naive CD8 cells, and terminally differentiated effector memory CD45RA+ cells were excluded. Study-wide results and caveats: Clonotypes not shared had lower generation probabilities than those common to all four donors.

The CDR3 runs 12 residues. CDR1 and CDR2 (germline): WSHSY, SAAADI. Trimming cost V 8 bases and J 5 bases; bases outside gene matches: 5. This clone was recorded only once. Its antigen is undetermined. Deep was the level at which the assay was run. Profiled with immunoSEQ multiplex PCR; TCRdb holds only in-frame clones, not every one. The data hold approximately 600,000 clones, with 85% to 95% observed a single time. This TCR was recovered from a woman under 40 in good health. Sequencing was done on a sample of naive CD8+ T cells sorted from blood. The V and J genes are TRBV10-2 and TRBJ2-7, with 8 bases lining up with TRBD2. The CDR3 sequence is CASESGSNEQYF. The CDR3 DNA follows: TGCGCCAGCGAAAGCGGGAGTAACGAGCAGTACTTC.